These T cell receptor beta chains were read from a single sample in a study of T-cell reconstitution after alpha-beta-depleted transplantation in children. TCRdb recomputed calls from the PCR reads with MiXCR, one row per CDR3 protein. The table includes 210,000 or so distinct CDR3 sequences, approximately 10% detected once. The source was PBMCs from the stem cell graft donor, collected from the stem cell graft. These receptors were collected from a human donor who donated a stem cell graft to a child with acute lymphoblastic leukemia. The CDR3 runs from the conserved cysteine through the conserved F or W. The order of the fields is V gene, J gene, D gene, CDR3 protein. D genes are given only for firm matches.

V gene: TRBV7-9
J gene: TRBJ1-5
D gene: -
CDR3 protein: CASSPSVNSNQPQHF

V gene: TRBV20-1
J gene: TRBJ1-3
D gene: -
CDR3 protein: CSARGVTGRDSGNTIYF

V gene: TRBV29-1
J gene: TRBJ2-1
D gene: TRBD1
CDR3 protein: CSVKGTGVGNYNEQFF

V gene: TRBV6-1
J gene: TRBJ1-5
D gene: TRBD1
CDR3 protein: CASSEPGGPSQPQHF

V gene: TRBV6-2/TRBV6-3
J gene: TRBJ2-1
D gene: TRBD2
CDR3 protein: CASTIQRGSNEQFF

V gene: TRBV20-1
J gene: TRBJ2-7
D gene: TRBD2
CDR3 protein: CSPRHGGDYEQYF

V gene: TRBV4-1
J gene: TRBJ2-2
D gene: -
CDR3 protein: CASSRLGLGTGELFF

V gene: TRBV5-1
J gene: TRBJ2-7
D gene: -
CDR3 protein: CASSVDTNAHYEQYF

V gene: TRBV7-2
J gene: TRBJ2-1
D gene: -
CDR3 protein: CASSWDRGNEQFF

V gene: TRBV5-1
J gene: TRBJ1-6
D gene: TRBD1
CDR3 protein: CASSGDRVSSPLHF

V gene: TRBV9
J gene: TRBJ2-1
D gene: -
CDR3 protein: CASSVSTGNEQFF

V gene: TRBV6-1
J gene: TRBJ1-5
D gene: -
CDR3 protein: CASLGGTSSNQPQHF

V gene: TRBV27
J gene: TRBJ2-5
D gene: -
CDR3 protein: CASSFLGAKMETQYF

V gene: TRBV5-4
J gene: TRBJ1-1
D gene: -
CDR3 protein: CASSSGRGAEAFF

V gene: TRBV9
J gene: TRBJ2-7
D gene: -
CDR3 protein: CASSVGVGNAPYEQYF

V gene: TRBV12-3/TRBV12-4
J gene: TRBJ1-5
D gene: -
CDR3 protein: CASSLSDQPQHF

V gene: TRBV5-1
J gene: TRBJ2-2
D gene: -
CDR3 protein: CASSELNTGELFF

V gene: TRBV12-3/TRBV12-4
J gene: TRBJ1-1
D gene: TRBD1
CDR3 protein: CASSGKGQVYLNTEAFF

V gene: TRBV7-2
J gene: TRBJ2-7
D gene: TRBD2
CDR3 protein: CASTVVAGGTYEQYF

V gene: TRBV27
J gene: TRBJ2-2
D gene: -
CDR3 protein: CASSLTANTGELFF

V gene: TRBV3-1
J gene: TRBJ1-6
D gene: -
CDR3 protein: CASSQVQGLYNSPLHF

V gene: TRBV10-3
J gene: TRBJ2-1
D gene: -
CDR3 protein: CAISEGGGLGHEQFF

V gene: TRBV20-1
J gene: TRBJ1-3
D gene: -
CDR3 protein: CSAPGTVRNTIYF

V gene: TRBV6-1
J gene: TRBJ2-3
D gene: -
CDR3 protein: CASSGRGSTDTQYF

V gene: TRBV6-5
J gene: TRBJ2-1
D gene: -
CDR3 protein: CASSYSGVQGHEQFF

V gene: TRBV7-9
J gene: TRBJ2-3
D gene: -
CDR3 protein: CASSFSADTQYF

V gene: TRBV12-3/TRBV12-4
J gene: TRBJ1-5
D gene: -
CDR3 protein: CASSPPGNQPQHF

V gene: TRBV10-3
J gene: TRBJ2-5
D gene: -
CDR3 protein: CAISTITVGKETQYF

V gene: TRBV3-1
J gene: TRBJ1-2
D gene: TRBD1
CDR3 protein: CASSHGTGGGYTF